The following is a T cell receptor beta chain sequence with its context. The data were taken from a study of blood T cell repertoires in COVID-19. Germline V gene lookup returns CDR1 MNHNS and CDR2 SASEGT. J lost 1 base, V lost 4 bases, and 3 bases had no gene match. The length of the CDR3 is 16 residues. The assay was immunoSEQ multiplex PCR, and TCRdb's table has in-frame clones only and misses some. The repertoire holds about 240,000 clones, 87% seen once, with roughly 7.8% in the top ten. The sequenced sample consisted of peripheral blood. The sequence was collected from a man aged 55 to 70 who had recovered from COVID-19. The chain uses TRBV6-1 and TRBJ2-2, with 10 bases identical to TRBD2. CDR3 loop: CASSAGLAKNTGELFF. The CDR3 nucleotides read TGTGCCAGCAGTGCGGGACTAGCGAAGAACACCGGGGAGCTGTTTTTT.